This T cell receptor (beta chain) was recorded in a study of blood T cell repertoires in COVID-19 (TCRdb year 2020). In terms of the full investigation: Collaborator samples came from the United States, Italy and Spain and covered acute and convalescent phases of COVID-19. The prospective study material was composed of cDNA or gDNA derived from T cells, B-cell-depleted T cells, or PBMCs. Subjects who had been exposed to COVID-19, were actively infected with it, or had recovered from it provided the deeply sampled blood TCRbeta repertoires that made up the dataset. A freely available public database, intended as a resource for researchers studying the immune response to SARS-CoV-2, is where the repertoires were released. The samples were drawn from two sources: the first 160 participants of the ongoing ImmuneRACE study, and 1,200 or so subjects contributed by 6 global collaborators. The sample metadata nearly always contained a de-identified subject ID, COVID-19 status, age in years and sex. Where available, HLA class I and class II types were taken from metadata supplied by the sample provider and were not determined by assay-based typing.

What the work shows at the level of the full study, not this receptor alone: The amount of clinical and demographic metadata varied by source and participant and was provided uncurated.

The CDR3 runs 12 amino acids, cysteine and phenylalanine included. Left in the record is the CDR3 DNA by itself, 36 bases read in frame from the first base. Via the germline V gene (reference sequence), CDR1 is LNHDA and CDR2 SQIVND. The junction carries 8 bases between V and J, which are trimmed by 5 bases and 7 bases respectively. In this sample, this clone turned up a few times. Its antigen specificity is not known. Base qualities are missing; no much larger clone stands one base away. TCRbeta CDR3 regions were amplified from genomic DNA by means of the immunoSEQ Assay, a bias-controlled multiplex PCR. For the original study's pipeline: The number of nucleated cells in each sample was estimated by amplification of reference gene primers within the assay. Sequence reads were collapsed and filtered to measure the absolute abundance of every unique TCRbeta CDR3 rearrangement. For each sample, productive Simpson clonality was calculated by taking the square root of Simpson's diversity index across productive rearrangements. The immuneACCESS repertoire file appears here via TCRdb, limited to in-frame rearrangements. These files lack a portion of the clones; in checked studies, under half of the deficit traces to unresolved V genes, and the cause of the others is not known. V and J calls plus clone size are reproduced from that table; the DNA served to infer D and trimming. In this sample the table shows 350,000 to 400,000 clones, approximately 89% of which occur a single time. The ten largest make up around 1.7% of the sample.

In the prospective study, participants were about 18 to 95 years old, resided in approximately 25 geographic areas of the United States, and were enrolled through a virtual design. Cohort assignment in the prospective study relied on participant-reported clinical history from a screening survey and a study questionnaire. For ImmuneRACE Cohort 3, a participant was defined as recovered based on two consecutive negative NP/OP PCR tests, clearance by a healthcare professional, or resolution of symptoms. Each participant in the prospective study had whole blood, serum and a nasopharyngeal or oropharyngeal swab collected by mobile phlebotomists. Prospective study participants could optionally give additional blood draws and questionnaires over an approximately 2-month period. Before DNA extraction, prospective study blood samples were shipped either frozen or at room temperature.

The material sequenced was PBMCs or T cells enriched from blood (not recorded which). This receptor was obtained from a woman in her twenties or thirties who had recovered from COVID-19. The chain links TRBV19 with TRBJ1-4, with a tentative D gene TRBD1 over 6 matching bases. At the DNA level, the sequence is TGTGCCAGTAGTCCAGGGGCTGAAAAACTGTTTTTT. Its protein is CASSPGAEKLFF.